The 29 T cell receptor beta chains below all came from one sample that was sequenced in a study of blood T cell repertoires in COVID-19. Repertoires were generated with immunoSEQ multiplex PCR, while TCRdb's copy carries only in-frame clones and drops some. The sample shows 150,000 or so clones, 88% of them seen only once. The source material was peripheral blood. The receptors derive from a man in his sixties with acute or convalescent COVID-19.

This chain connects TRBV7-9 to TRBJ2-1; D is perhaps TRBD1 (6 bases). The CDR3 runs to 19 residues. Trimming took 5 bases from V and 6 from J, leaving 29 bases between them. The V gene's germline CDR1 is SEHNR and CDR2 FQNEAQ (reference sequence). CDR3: CASSPIMPDTGKLGNEQFF. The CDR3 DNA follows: TGTGCCAGCAGCCCTATAATGCCTGACACAGGGAAATTAGGCAATGAGCAGTTCTTC.

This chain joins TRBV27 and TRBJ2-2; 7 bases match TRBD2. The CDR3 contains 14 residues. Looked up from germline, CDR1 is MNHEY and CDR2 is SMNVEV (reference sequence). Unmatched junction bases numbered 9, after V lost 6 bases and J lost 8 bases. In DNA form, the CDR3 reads TGTGCCAGCAGAAAACTAGTCGGGAGGGGGGAGCTGTTTTTT. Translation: CASRKLVGRGELFF.

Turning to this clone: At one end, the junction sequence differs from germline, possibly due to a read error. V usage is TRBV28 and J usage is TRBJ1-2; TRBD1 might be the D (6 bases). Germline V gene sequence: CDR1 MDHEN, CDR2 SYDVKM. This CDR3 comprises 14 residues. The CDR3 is CASSPPGDHYGYTF. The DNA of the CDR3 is TGTGCCAGCAGTCCCCCAGGGGACCACTACGGCTACACCTTC.

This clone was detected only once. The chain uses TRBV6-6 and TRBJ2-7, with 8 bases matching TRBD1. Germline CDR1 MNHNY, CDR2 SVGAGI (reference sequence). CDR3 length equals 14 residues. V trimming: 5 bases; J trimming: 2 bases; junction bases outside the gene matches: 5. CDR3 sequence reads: CASSAPDRAYEQYV. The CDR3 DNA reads TGTGCCAGCAGTGCACCGGACAGGGCCTACGAGCAGTACGTC.

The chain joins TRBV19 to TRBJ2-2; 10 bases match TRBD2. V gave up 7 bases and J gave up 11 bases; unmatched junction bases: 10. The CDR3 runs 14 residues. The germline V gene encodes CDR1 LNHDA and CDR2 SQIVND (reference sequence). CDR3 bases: TGTGCCAGTAAGTGGAGCGGGAGGGCCGTAGAGCTGTTTTTT. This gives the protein CASKWSGRAVELFF.

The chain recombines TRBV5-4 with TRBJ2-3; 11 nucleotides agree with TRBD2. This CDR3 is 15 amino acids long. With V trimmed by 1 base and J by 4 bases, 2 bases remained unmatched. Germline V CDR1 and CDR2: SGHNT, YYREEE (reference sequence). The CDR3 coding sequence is TGTGCCAGCAGCTTGAGACTAGCGGGGTCAGATACGCAGTATTTT. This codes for CASSLRLAGSDTQYF.

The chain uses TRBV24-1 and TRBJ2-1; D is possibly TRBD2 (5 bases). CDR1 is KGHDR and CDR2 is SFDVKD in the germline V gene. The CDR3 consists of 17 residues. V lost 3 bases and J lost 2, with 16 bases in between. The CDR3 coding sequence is TGTGCCACCAGTGATGCCGGACTTAAGCAGGCCTACAATGAGCAGTTCTTC. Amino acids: CATSDAGLKQAYNEQFF.

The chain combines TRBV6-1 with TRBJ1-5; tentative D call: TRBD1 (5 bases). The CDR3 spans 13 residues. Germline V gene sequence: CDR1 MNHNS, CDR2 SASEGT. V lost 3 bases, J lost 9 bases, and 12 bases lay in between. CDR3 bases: TGTGCCAGCAGTGACCGCCCCGGGGGGCCCCAGCATTTT. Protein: CASSDRPGGPQHF.

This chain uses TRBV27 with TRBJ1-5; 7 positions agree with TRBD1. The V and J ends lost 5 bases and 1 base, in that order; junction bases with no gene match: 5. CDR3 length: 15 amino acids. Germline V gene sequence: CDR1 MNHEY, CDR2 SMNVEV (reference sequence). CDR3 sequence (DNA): TGTGCCAGCAGTAAGGGGGCGGGGAGCAATCAGCCCCAGCATTTT. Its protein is CASSKGAGSNQPQHF.

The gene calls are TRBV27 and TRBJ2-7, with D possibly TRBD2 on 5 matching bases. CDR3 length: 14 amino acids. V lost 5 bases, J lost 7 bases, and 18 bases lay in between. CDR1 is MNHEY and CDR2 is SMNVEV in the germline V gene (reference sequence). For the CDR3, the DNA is TGTGCCAGCAGTCCTGACTACGCCCTGGGGGAGCAGTACTTC. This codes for CASSPDYALGEQYF.

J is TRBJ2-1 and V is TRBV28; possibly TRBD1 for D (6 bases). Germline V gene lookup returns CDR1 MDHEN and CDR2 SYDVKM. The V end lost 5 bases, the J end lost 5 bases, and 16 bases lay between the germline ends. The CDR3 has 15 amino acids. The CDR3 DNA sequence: TGTGCCAGCAGTCTGACTTGGGACACAGACAATGAGCAGTTCTTC. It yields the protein CASSLTWDTDNEQFF.

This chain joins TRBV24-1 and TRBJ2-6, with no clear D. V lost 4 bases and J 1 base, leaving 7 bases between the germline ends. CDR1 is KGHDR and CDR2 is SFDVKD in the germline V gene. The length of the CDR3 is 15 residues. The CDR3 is CATSDPGSGANVLTF. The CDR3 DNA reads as TGTGCCACCAGTGACCCAGGTTCTGGGGCCAACGTCCTGACTTTC.

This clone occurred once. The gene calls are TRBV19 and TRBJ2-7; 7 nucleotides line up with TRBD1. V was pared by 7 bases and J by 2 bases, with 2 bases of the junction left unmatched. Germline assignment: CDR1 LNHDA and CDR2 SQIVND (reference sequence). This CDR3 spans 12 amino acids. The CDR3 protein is CASTGTAYEQYF. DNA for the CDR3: TGTGCCAGTACCGGGACAGCCTACGAGCAGTACTTC.

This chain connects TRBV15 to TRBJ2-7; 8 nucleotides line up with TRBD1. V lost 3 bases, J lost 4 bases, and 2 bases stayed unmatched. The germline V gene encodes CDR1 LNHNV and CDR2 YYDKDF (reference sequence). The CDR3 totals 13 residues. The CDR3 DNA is TGTGCCACCAGCAGTGACAGGGGATACGAGCAGTACTTC. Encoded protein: CATSSDRGYEQYF.

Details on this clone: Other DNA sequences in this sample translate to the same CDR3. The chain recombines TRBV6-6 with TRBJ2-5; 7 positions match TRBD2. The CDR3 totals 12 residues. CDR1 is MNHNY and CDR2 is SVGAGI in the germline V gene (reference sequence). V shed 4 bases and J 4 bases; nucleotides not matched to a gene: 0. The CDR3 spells CASSSGGETQYF. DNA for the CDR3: TGTGCCAGCAGTTCGGGGGGAGAGACCCAGTACTTC.

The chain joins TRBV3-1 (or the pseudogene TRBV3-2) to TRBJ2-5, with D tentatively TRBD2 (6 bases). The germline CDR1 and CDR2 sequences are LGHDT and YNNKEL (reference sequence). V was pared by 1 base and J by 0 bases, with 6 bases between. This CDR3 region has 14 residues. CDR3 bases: TGTGCCAGCAGCCAAGGGGGGGACCAAGAGACCCAGTACTTC. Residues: CASSQGGDQETQYF.

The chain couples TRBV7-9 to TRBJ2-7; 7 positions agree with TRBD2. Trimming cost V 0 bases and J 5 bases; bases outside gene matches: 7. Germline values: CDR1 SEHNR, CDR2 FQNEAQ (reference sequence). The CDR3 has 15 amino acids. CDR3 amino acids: CASSLASAGVHEQYF. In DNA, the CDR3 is TGTGCCAGCAGCTTAGCTTCCGCGGGAGTCCACGAGCAGTACTTC.

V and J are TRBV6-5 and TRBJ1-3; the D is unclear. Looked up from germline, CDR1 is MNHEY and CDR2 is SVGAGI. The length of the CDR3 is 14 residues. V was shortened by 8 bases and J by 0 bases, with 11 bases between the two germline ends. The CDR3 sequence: CASLLGSSGNTIYF. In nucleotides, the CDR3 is TGTGCCAGCTTGCTCGGGAGCTCTGGAAACACCATATATTTT.

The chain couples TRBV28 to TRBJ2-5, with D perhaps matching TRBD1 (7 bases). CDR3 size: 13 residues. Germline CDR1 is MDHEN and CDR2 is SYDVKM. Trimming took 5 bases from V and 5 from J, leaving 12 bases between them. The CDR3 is CASSKAGGETQYF. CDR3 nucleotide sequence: TGTGCCAGCAGTAAAGCAGGGGGGGAGACCCAGTACTTC.

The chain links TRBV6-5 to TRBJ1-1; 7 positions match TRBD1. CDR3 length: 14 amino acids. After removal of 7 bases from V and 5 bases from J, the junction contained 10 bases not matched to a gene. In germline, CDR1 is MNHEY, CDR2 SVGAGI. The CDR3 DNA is TGTGCCAGCAACCTTAAGACAGGGAGGACTGAAGCTTTCTTT. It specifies CASNLKTGRTEAFF.

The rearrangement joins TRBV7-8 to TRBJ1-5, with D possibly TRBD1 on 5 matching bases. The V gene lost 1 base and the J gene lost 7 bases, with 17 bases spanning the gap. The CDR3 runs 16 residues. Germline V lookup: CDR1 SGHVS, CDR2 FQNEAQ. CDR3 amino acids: CASSLDQGLSRQPQHF. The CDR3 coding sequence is TGTGCCAGCAGCTTAGATCAGGGACTCTCGAGGCAGCCCCAGCATTTT.

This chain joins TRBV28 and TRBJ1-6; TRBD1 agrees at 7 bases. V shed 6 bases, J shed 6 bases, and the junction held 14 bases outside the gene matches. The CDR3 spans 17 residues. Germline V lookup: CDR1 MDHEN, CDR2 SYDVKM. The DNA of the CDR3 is TGTGCCAGCAGACCGACAGGGAACAGGTTTATTAATTCACCCCTCCACTTT. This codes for CASRPTGNRFINSPLHF.

CDR3: CSLDRGTEAFF. The CDR3 nucleotides are TGCAGCCTAGACCGGGGGACTGAAGCTTTCTTT. V is TRBV29-1 and J is TRBJ1-1; maybe TRBD1 (5 bases). The CDR3 is 11 residues long. The germline CDR1 and CDR2 sequences are SQVTM and ANQGSEA. The V and J ends lost 8 bases and 5 bases respectively, with 12 bases between them.

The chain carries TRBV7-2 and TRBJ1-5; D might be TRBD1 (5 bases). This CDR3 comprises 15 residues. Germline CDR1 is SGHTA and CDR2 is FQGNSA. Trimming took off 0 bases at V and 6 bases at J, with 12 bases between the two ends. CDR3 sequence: CASSLALGVPQPQHF. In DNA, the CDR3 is TGTGCCAGCAGCTTAGCGCTAGGGGTACCTCAGCCCCAGCATTTT.

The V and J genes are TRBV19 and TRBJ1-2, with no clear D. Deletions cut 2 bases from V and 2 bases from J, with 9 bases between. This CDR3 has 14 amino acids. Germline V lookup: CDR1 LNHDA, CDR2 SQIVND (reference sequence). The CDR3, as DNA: TGTGCCAGTAGTATAACCCTCGGGAACTATGGCTACACCTTC. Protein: CASSITLGNYGYTF.

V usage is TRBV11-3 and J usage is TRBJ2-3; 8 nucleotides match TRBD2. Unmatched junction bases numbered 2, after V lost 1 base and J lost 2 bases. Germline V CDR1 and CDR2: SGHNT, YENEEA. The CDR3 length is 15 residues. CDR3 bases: TGTGCCAGCAGCTTAGGCGGGGGGACCACAGATACGCAGTATTTT. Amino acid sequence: CASSLGGGTTDTQYF.

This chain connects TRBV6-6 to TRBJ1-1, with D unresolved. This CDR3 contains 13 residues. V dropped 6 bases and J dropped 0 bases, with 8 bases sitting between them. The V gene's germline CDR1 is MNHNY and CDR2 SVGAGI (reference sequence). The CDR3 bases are TGTGCCAGCAGCCCAGGCATGAACACTGAAGCTTTCTTT. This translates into CASSPGMNTEAFF.

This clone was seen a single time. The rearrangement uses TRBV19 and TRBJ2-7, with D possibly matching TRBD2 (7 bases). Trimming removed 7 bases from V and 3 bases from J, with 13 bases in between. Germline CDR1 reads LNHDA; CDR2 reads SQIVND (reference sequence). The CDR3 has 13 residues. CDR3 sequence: CASKGGGIYEQYF. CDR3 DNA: TGTGCCAGTAAGGGGGGAGGGATCTACGAGCAGTACTTC.

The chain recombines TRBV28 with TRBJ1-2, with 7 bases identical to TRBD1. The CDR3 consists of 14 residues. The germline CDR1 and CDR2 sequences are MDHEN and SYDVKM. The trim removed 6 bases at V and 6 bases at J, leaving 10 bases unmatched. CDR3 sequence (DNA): TGTGCCAGCAGCCTTGACAGGGACGGGAATGGCTACACCTTC. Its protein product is CASSLDRDGNGYTF.